Presented here are 8 T cell receptor beta chains from one specimen sequenced in a study of control samples from healthy donors and cancer patients (dated by TCRdb to the early 2020s). Libraries were made using the immunoSEQ multiplex PCR assay. TCRdb carries this immuneACCESS record with in-frame sequences only. Its versions omit some clonotypes, under half of them owing to an unresolved V gene in the studies checked, with the rest unexplained. This sample comprises just under 80,000 clones, around nine tenths of them detected only once. The ten largest clones capture about 2% of the sample. Sequencing used PBMCs. The receptor set was obtained from an older woman with head and neck cancer.

V is TRBV11-2 and J is TRBJ2-1, with TRBD2 as a possible D gene (5 bases). The V gene's germline CDR1 is SGHAT and CDR2 FQNNGV. The CDR3 totals 16 residues. Trimming left V 2 bases short and J 0 bases short, with 11 bases between. In nucleotides, the CDR3 is TGTGCCAGCAGCTTAAATACGGGAAACTCCTACAATGAGCAGTTCTTC. This sequence encodes CASSLNTGNSYNEQFF.

V and J are TRBV11-1 and TRBJ2-5, with 9 bases matching TRBD1. Unmatched junction bases numbered 11, after V lost 4 bases and J lost 5 bases. The CDR3 sequence is 16 residues long. Germline V lookup: CDR1 SGHAT, CDR2 FQDESV (reference sequence). CDR3 DNA sequence: TGTGCCAGCAGCTCAACCGAAGACAGGGGGTGGGAGACCCAGTACTTC. Protein product: CASSSTEDRGWETQYF.

The sample holds one count of this clone. This chain links TRBV20-1 with TRBJ1-1; D is unresolved. V was trimmed by 3 bases and J by 5 bases, leaving 13 bases between them. The CDR3 loop spans 13 amino acids. CDR1 is DFQATT, CDR2 SNEGSKA, per germline (reference sequence). In DNA, the CDR3 is TGCAGTGCTAGTGATCCTGTAGGAACTGAAGCTTTCTTT. It yields the protein CSASDPVGTEAFF.

The J gene is TRBJ1-5, the V gene TRBV6-2 or TRBV6-3; D may be TRBD1 (5 bases). The germline CDR1 and CDR2 sequences are MNHEY and SVGEGT. The CDR3 covers 15 residues. Trimming pared 5 bases from V and 4 bases from J, leaving 15 bases between. The CDR3 loop reads CASSPRGWGNQPQHF. The DNA of the CDR3 is TGTGCCAGCAGTCCCCGCGGGTGGGGGAATCAGCCCCAGCATTTT.

The chain couples TRBV7-9 to TRBJ2-3, with D possibly matching TRBD2 (6 bases). V dropped 0 bases and J dropped 2 bases, with 6 bases sitting between them. The germline CDR1 and CDR2 sequences are SEHNR and FQNEAQ (reference sequence). The CDR3 consists of 14 residues. The CDR3 spells CASSLADYTDTQYF. As DNA, the CDR3 is TGTGCCAGCAGCTTAGCGGACTACACAGATACGCAGTATTTT.

The chain combines TRBV19 with TRBJ2-3, with D unresolved. Germline V lookup: CDR1 LNHDA, CDR2 SQIVND (reference sequence). The V end was cut by 1 base, the J end by 2 bases, with 16 bases between. This CDR3 is built from 17 residues. CDR3 bases: TGTGCCAGTAGTATAGGCTCGCATACGGTTGACACAGATACGCAGTATTTT. Its translation is CASSIGSHTVDTDTQYF.

This rearrangement joins TRBV5-4 to TRBJ2-5; the D call may be TRBD1 or TRBD2 (5 bases each). V was pared by 1 base and J by 4 bases, with 11 bases between. Germline values: CDR1 SGHNT, CDR2 YYREEE (reference sequence). CDR3 length: 14 residues. The CDR3 region has the DNA TGTGCCAGCAGCTTGTTCGCAGGGACAGAGACCCAGTACTTC. Translating it yields CASSLFAGTETQYF.

This rearrangement joins TRBV2 to TRBJ1-1; no definite D call. This CDR3 is 13 amino acids long. The V and J ends lost 3 bases and 1 base respectively, with 6 bases between them. Germline V gene data show CDR1 as SNHLY and CDR2 as FYNNEI. CDR3 in amino acids: CASSDVQNTEAFF. The CDR3 DNA reads TGTGCCAGCAGTGACGTACAGAACACTGAAGCTTTCTTT.